This is a list of T cell receptor beta chains from one sample in a study of cytomegalovirus exposure and HLA in healthy donors. The repertoire was sequenced with immunoSEQ multiplex PCR; TCRdb's copy has only in-frame clones and lacks some. In the table there are around 110,000 clones, roughly 69% of which are singletons. Sequenced: PBMCs. These receptors were obtained from a woman aged 40 to 50 in good health and CMV-seropositive. Both conserved end residues are part of each CDR3. A D gene is named only where the DNA matches it firmly. Only some rows state a clone size, as once, few, many or a class for expanded clones.

>-|TRBJ2-5|TRBV20-1|-
CSATWEAQYF
TGCAGTGCTACCTGGGAGGCCCAGTACTTC
>-|TRBJ2-7|TRBV6-5|-
CASRLGGALPYEQYF
TGTGCCAGCAGGTTAGGGGGGGCCCTCCCCTACGAGCAGTACTTC
>TRBD2|TRBJ2-7|TRBV28|-
CASSPLAAKAEQYF
TGTGCCAGCAGTCCACTAGCGGCCAAGGCCGAGCAGTACTTC
>-|TRBJ2-3|TRBV25-1|few
CASSSLRDNTDTQYF
TGTGCCAGCAGCAGCCTCCGGGACAACACAGATACGCAGTATTTT
>TRBD1|TRBJ1-2|TRBV6-5|few
CASRQGSGYTF
TGTGCCAGCCGACAGGGCTCGGGCTACACCTTC
>TRBD1|TRBJ1-1|TRBV11-3|-
CARKVQGMYGTEAFF
TGTGCCCGTAAAGTACAGGGGATGTATGGCACTGAAGCTTTCTTT
>TRBD2|TRBJ2-7|TRBV6-1|few
CASSLVSWGGEQYF
TGTGCCAGCAGTTTAGTTTCGTGGGGGGGTGAGCAGTACTTC
>-|TRBJ2-7|TRBV4-3|-
CASSQDILAYEQYF
TGCGCCAGCAGCCAAGATATCCTAGCCTACGAGCAGTACTTC
>TRBD2|TRBJ2-2|TRBV5-1|-
CASSTRTSGTLTGELFF
TGCGCCAGCAGCACCCGGACTAGCGGGACACTCACCGGGGAGCTGTTTTTT
>TRBD2|TRBJ2-3|TRBV28|-
CASQTSAGGITDTQYF
TGTGCCAGCCAAACATCAGCGGGAGGGATCACAGATACGCAGTATTTT